The rows below give T cell receptor beta chains drawn from one sample of a study of blood T cell repertoires in COVID-19. Sequenced by immunoSEQ multiplex PCR; TCRdb stores in-frame clones only, minus some. The table shows around 320,000 clones, with almost 85% occurring only once. The sequencing sample was made of peripheral blood. These receptors were collected from a human donor in a cohort sampled during active COVID-19. Each CDR3 is given with its conserved first and last residue. A D gene is named only where the DNA matches it firmly. Clone size appears in some rows only: once, few, many, or a class for an expanded clone.

v_call: TRBV5-5; d_call: TRBD1; clone_size: .; j_call: TRBJ2-3; cdr3_aa: CASRVWTGGTDTQYF; cdr3_nt: TGTGCCAGCAGAGTCTGGACAGGGGGGACAGATACGCAGTATTTT
v_call: TRBV9; d_call: .; clone_size: .; j_call: TRBJ1-2; cdr3_aa: CASSAGHGTRSYGYTF; cdr3_nt: TGTGCCAGCAGCGCGGGACACGGGACAAGGAGCTATGGCTACACCTTC
v_call: TRBV5-4; d_call: .; clone_size: .; j_call: TRBJ2-2; cdr3_aa: CASTPGGQHGELFF; cdr3_nt: TGTGCCAGCACCCCGGGGGGACAACACGGGGAGCTGTTTTTT
v_call: TRBV3-1/TRBV3-2; d_call: .; clone_size: .; j_call: TRBJ2-6; cdr3_aa: CASSVIGVAGANVLTF; cdr3_nt: TGTGCCAGCAGTGTCATCGGAGTGGCTGGGGCCAACGTCCTGACTTTC
v_call: TRBV3-1/TRBV3-2; d_call: TRBD1; clone_size: once; j_call: TRBJ1-5; cdr3_aa: CASSQATGTGDQPQHF; cdr3_nt: TGTGCCAGCAGCCAGGCTACCGGGACAGGGGATCAGCCCCAGCATTTT
v_call: TRBV30; d_call: TRBD1; clone_size: .; j_call: TRBJ2-2; cdr3_aa: CAWRKTGQNTGELFF; cdr3_nt: TGTGCCTGGAGGAAGACAGGGCAGAACACCGGGGAGCTGTTTTTT
v_call: TRBV27; d_call: TRBD1; clone_size: .; j_call: TRBJ1-2; cdr3_aa: CATLGGPREGYTF; cdr3_nt: TGTGCCACCCTAGGGGGCCCCCGGGAGGGCTACACCTTC
v_call: TRBV3-1/TRBV3-2; d_call: .; clone_size: .; j_call: TRBJ1-4; cdr3_aa: CASSQGFGATNEKLFF; cdr3_nt: TGTGCCAGCAGCCAAGGGTTCGGGGCAACTAATGAAAAACTGTTTTTT
v_call: TRBV6-1; d_call: TRBD1; clone_size: .; j_call: TRBJ1-2; cdr3_aa: CASSEEWTGNYGYTF; cdr3_nt: TGTGCCAGCAGTGAAGAATGGACAGGAAACTATGGCTACACCTTC
v_call: TRBV7-2; d_call: TRBD1; clone_size: .; j_call: TRBJ2-1; cdr3_aa: CASSFDRVYVGEQFF; cdr3_nt: TGTGCCAGCAGCTTCGACAGGGTCTACGTCGGGGAGCAGTTCTTC
v_call: TRBV2; d_call: .; clone_size: once; j_call: TRBJ1-5; cdr3_aa: CASSWTGNQPQHF; cdr3_nt: TGTGCCAGCAGTTGGACAGGCAATCAGCCCCAGCATTTT
v_call: TRBV10-2; d_call: .; clone_size: .; j_call: TRBJ1-3; cdr3_aa: CASRQGVGNTIYF; cdr3_nt: TGCGCCAGCAGACAGGGCGTAGGAAACACCATATATTTT
v_call: TRBV18; d_call: TRBD1; clone_size: many; j_call: TRBJ2-1; cdr3_aa: CASSLAGTGNEQFF; cdr3_nt: TGTGCCAGCTCACTAGCCGGGACAGGTAATGAGCAGTTCTTC
v_call: TRBV5-1; d_call: .; clone_size: .; j_call: TRBJ2-3; cdr3_aa: CASSLGVRRGSTDTQYF; cdr3_nt: TGCGCCAGCAGCTTGGGGGTTAGGCGGGGTAGCACAGATACGCAGTATTTT
v_call: TRBV5-5; d_call: .; clone_size: .; j_call: TRBJ2-3; cdr3_aa: CASTRQGTDTQYF; cdr3_nt: TGTGCCAGCACAAGGCAGGGTACCGATACGCAGTATTTT
v_call: TRBV6-5; d_call: TRBD2; clone_size: .; j_call: TRBJ2-3; cdr3_aa: CASSYRELARDTQYF; cdr3_nt: TGTGCCAGCAGTTACCGGGAACTAGCGAGAGATACGCAGTATTTT
v_call: TRBV18; d_call: .; clone_size: .; j_call: TRBJ2-3; cdr3_aa: CASSPTGRDTQYF; cdr3_nt: TGTGCCAGCTCACCGACAGGTCGGGATACGCAGTATTTT
v_call: TRBV18; d_call: .; clone_size: .; j_call: TRBJ1-5; cdr3_aa: CASSPDQRVHQPQHF; cdr3_nt: TGTGCCAGCTCACCAGACCAGAGGGTACATCAGCCCCAGCATTTT
v_call: TRBV2; d_call: .; clone_size: .; j_call: TRBJ1-1; cdr3_aa: CASSEEWGAEAFF; cdr3_nt: TGTGCCAGCAGTGAAGAATGGGGCGCTGAAGCTTTCTTT
v_call: TRBV7-9; d_call: TRBD2; clone_size: .; j_call: TRBJ2-3; cdr3_aa: CASSLVLAGGGDTQYF; cdr3_nt: TGTGCCAGCAGCTTAGTACTAGCGGGGGGTGGAGATACGCAGTATTTT
v_call: TRBV5-4; d_call: TRBD1; clone_size: .; j_call: TRBJ2-1; cdr3_aa: CASSLKQGHEQFF; cdr3_nt: TGTGCCAGCAGCTTAAAACAGGGGCATGAGCAGTTCTTC
v_call: TRBV6-5; d_call: .; clone_size: .; j_call: TRBJ2-2; cdr3_aa: CASSYSGAVTTGELFF; cdr3_nt: TGTGCCAGCAGTTACTCAGGAGCGGTGACCACCGGGGAGCTGTTTTTT
v_call: TRBV11-1; d_call: .; clone_size: .; j_call: TRBJ2-1; cdr3_aa: CASAFGVAGLNEQFF; cdr3_nt: TGTGCCAGCGCCTTCGGAGTGGCGGGCCTTAATGAGCAGTTCTTC
v_call: TRBV15; d_call: .; clone_size: .; j_call: TRBJ1-2; cdr3_aa: CATSSFARGYTF; cdr3_nt: TGTGCCACCAGCAGCTTTGCGAGGGGCTACACCTTC
v_call: TRBV21-1; d_call: .; clone_size: .; j_call: TRBJ1-4; cdr3_aa: CASSPQGQETNEKLFF; cdr3_nt: TGTGCCAGCAGCCCCCAGGGACAGGAAACTAATGAAAAACTGTTTTTT
v_call: TRBV24-1; d_call: .; clone_size: few; j_call: TRBJ2-3; cdr3_aa: CATSDTSTTDTQYF; cdr3_nt: TGTGCCACCAGTGATACAAGTACCACAGATACGCAGTATTTT
v_call: TRBV6-2/TRBV6-3; d_call: TRBD2; clone_size: few; j_call: TRBJ2-7; cdr3_aa: CASSSWTSGGFEQYF; cdr3_nt: TGTGCCAGCAGTTCCTGGACTAGCGGGGGGTTTGAGCAGTACTTC
v_call: TRBV7-8; d_call: TRBD1; clone_size: .; j_call: TRBJ2-3; cdr3_aa: CASSLGTGADTQYF; cdr3_nt: TGTGCCAGCAGCCTCGGGACAGGGGCAGATACGCAGTATTTT
v_call: TRBV7-9; d_call: .; clone_size: .; j_call: TRBJ1-1; cdr3_aa: CASSLIVGRKRTEAFF; cdr3_nt: TGTGCCAGCAGCTTAATTGTAGGAAGGAAGAGGACTGAAGCTTTCTTT
v_call: TRBV6-5; d_call: TRBD2; clone_size: .; j_call: TRBJ2-1; cdr3_aa: CASRGLAAYNEQFF; cdr3_nt: TGTGCCAGCAGGGGACTAGCGGCTTACAATGAGCAGTTCTTC
v_call: TRBV5-6; d_call: TRBD2; clone_size: few; j_call: TRBJ2-2; cdr3_aa: CASSFGTIQVNTGELFF; cdr3_nt: TGTGCCAGCAGCTTTGGGACTATACAGGTTAACACCGGGGAGCTGTTTTTT
v_call: TRBV28; d_call: .; clone_size: .; j_call: TRBJ1-2; cdr3_aa: CASSLQGNAGGYTF; cdr3_nt: TGTGCCAGCAGTTTACAGGGGAATGCGGGTGGCTACACCTTC
v_call: TRBV5-1; d_call: TRBD1; clone_size: .; j_call: TRBJ2-7; cdr3_aa: CASSSTGTGAYEQYF; cdr3_nt: TGCGCCAGCAGCTCTACCGGGACAGGGGCCTACGAGCAGTACTTC
v_call: TRBV5-6; d_call: TRBD2; clone_size: .; j_call: TRBJ2-1; cdr3_aa: CASSLVLAGNEQFF; cdr3_nt: TGTGCCAGCAGCTTGGTCCTAGCGGGGAATGAGCAGTTCTTC
v_call: TRBV14; d_call: .; clone_size: .; j_call: TRBJ1-2; cdr3_aa: CASSQVSIVSGYTF; cdr3_nt: TGTGCCAGCAGCCAAGTTTCTATAGTTTCTGGCTACACCTTC
v_call: TRBV5-1; d_call: .; clone_size: .; j_call: TRBJ2-6; cdr3_aa: CASSLETVGANVLTF; cdr3_nt: TGCGCCAGCAGCTTGGAAACGGTTGGGGCCAACGTCCTGACTTTC
v_call: TRBV5-1; d_call: TRBD1; clone_size: .; j_call: TRBJ1-1; cdr3_aa: CASSLRGLADTEAFF; cdr3_nt: TGCGCCAGCAGCTTGAGGGGGCTGGCGGACACTGAAGCTTTCTTT
v_call: TRBV7-9; d_call: TRBD1; clone_size: .; j_call: TRBJ2-2; cdr3_aa: CASSKTGANTGELFF; cdr3_nt: TGTGCCAGCAGCAAGACAGGGGCGAACACCGGGGAGCTGTTTTTT
v_call: TRBV20-1; d_call: .; clone_size: .; j_call: TRBJ1-5; cdr3_aa: CSASEGGESQHF; cdr3_nt: TGCAGTGCTAGTGAAGGAGGGGAGTCCCAGCATTTT
v_call: TRBV6-1; d_call: .; clone_size: .; j_call: TRBJ1-2; cdr3_aa: CASSEFGQVQVNGYTF; cdr3_nt: TGTGCCAGCAGTGAATTTGGGCAGGTCCAGGTCAATGGCTACACCTTC
v_call: TRBV2; d_call: .; clone_size: few; j_call: TRBJ1-1; cdr3_aa: CASSGWAATNTEAFF; cdr3_nt: TGTGCCAGCAGTGGATGGGCTGCAACGAACACTGAAGCTTTCTTT
v_call: TRBV7-9; d_call: TRBD1; clone_size: .; j_call: TRBJ1-4; cdr3_aa: CASSDRGLNEKLFF; cdr3_nt: TGTGCCAGCAGCGACAGGGGTCTCAATGAAAAACTGTTTTTT
v_call: TRBV6-5; d_call: .; clone_size: once; j_call: TRBJ1-1; cdr3_aa: CASRYRLVNTEAFF; cdr3_nt: TGTGCCAGCAGATATAGACTGGTGAACACTGAAGCTTTCTTT
v_call: TRBV10-3; d_call: .; clone_size: .; j_call: TRBJ1-1; cdr3_aa: CAISRGENTEAFF; cdr3_nt: TGTGCCATCAGTCGGGGGGAGAACACTGAAGCTTTCTTT
v_call: TRBV5-4; d_call: .; clone_size: .; j_call: TRBJ1-2; cdr3_aa: CASSPTYGYGYTF; cdr3_nt: TGTGCCAGCAGCCCTACCTACGGCTATGGCTACACCTTC
v_call: TRBV25-1; d_call: .; clone_size: .; j_call: TRBJ1-1; cdr3_aa: CASSEFGRRDTEAFF; cdr3_nt: TGTGCCAGCAGTGAATTCGGTAGGCGGGACACTGAAGCTTTCTTT
v_call: TRBV19; d_call: .; clone_size: .; j_call: TRBJ1-2; cdr3_aa: CASHRKSEYYGYTF; cdr3_nt: TGTGCCAGTCACCGAAAAAGCGAGTATTATGGCTACACCTTC
v_call: TRBV5-6; d_call: .; clone_size: .; j_call: TRBJ1-2; cdr3_aa: CASSLGDSDYGYTF; cdr3_nt: TGTGCCAGCAGCTTGGGTGACAGTGACTATGGCTACACCTTC
v_call: TRBV24-1; d_call: .; clone_size: .; j_call: TRBJ1-2; cdr3_aa: CATSDGRTLGYTF; cdr3_nt: TGTGCCACCAGTGATGGAAGGACACTCGGCTACACCTTC
v_call: TRBV2; d_call: .; clone_size: .; j_call: TRBJ1-4; cdr3_aa: CASSELGGPTNEKLFF; cdr3_nt: TGTGCCAGCAGTGAATTAGGGGGTCCAACTAATGAAAAACTGTTTTTT
v_call: TRBV6-1; d_call: .; clone_size: once; j_call: TRBJ1-5; cdr3_aa: CASSEGRYQPQHF; cdr3_nt: TGTGCCAGCAGTGAAGGGCGGTATCAGCCCCAGCATTTT
v_call: TRBV4-2; d_call: .; clone_size: .; j_call: TRBJ1-5; cdr3_aa: CASSQVYDSRSNQPQHF; cdr3_nt: TGTGCCAGCAGCCAAGTTTATGACAGTCGTAGCAATCAGCCCCAGCATTTT
v_call: TRBV2; d_call: TRBD2; clone_size: .; j_call: TRBJ2-3; cdr3_aa: CASRGLAGVTDTQYF; cdr3_nt: TGTGCCAGCAGGGGACTAGCGGGGGTCACAGATACGCAGTATTTT
v_call: TRBV6-5; d_call: .; clone_size: .; j_call: TRBJ2-1; cdr3_aa: CASSYIGGNNEQFF; cdr3_nt: TGTGCCAGCAGTTATATTGGAGGGAACAATGAGCAGTTCTTC
v_call: TRBV19; d_call: TRBD1; clone_size: once; j_call: TRBJ1-1; cdr3_aa: CASSTIGGPNTEAFF; cdr3_nt: TGTGCCAGTAGTACAATAGGGGGCCCGAACACTGAAGCTTTCTTT
v_call: TRBV6-1; d_call: TRBD1; clone_size: once; j_call: TRBJ2-1; cdr3_aa: CASSGVWGQGKNEQFF; cdr3_nt: TGTGCCAGCAGTGGGGTGTGGGGACAGGGAAAGAATGAGCAGTTCTTC
v_call: TRBV5-4; d_call: .; clone_size: .; j_call: TRBJ1-2; cdr3_aa: CASSQMTGSNYGYTF; cdr3_nt: TGTGCCAGCAGCCAAATGACAGGATCTAACTATGGCTACACCTTC
v_call: TRBV29-1; d_call: TRBD2; clone_size: .; j_call: TRBJ2-5; cdr3_aa: CSEASGGGTQYF; cdr3_nt: TGCAGTGAAGCTAGCGGGGGGGGGACCCAGTACTTC
v_call: TRBV24-1; d_call: .; clone_size: .; j_call: TRBJ2-1; cdr3_aa: CATSDLLWAEQFF; cdr3_nt: TGTGCCACCAGTGATTTACTGTGGGCTGAGCAGTTCTTC
v_call: TRBV30; d_call: .; clone_size: .; j_call: TRBJ2-2; cdr3_aa: CAWSRSRNGELFF; cdr3_nt: TGTGCCTGGAGTAGGAGCCGGAACGGGGAGCTGTTTTTT